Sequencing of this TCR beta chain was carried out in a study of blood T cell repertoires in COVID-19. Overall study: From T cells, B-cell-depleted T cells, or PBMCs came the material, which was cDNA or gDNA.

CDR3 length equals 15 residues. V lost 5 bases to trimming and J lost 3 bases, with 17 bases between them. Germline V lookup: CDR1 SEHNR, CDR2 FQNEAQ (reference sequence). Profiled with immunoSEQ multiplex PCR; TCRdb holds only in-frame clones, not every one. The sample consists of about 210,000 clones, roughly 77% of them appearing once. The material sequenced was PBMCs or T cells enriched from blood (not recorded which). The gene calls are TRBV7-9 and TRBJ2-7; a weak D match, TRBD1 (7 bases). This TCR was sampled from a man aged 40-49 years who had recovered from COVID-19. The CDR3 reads CASSPGGSRNYEQYF. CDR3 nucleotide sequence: TGTGCCAGCAGCCCAGGGGGGAGCCGGAACTACGAGCAGTACTTC.